This T cell receptor beta chain was recovered during a study of regulatory T cells in long-lasting Graves disease. Study-level points and caveats: Accuracy may have been reduced by the small sample size. Analysis covered peripheral blood alone, not thyroid tissue.

Time point denoted: persistent/refractory GD, antithyroid drugs over 5 years with positive TRAb. The TCR library was made from RNA extracted from PBMCs. The patients were enrolled through endocrinology in Xi'an, China. With regard to this clonotype: What it binds is not known.

The CDR3 contains 16 residues. The germline V gene encodes CDR1 MNHEY and CDR2 SVGEGT. With 0 bases removed from V and 4 bases from J, the gap between germline ends came to 15 bases. Sequencing libraries for TCR beta were prepared with iRepertoire HTBI primers and Arm-PCR of CDR3 regions. One entry per CDR3 protein, called by TCRdb with MiXCR from the multiplex PCR reads. The profile shows a few hundred thousand distinct CDR3 sequences, 20% to 30% of them singletons. The sample in question was peripheral blood mononuclear cells (PBMCs), obtained when the disease was refractory, from a patient treated with antithyroid drugs. The sequence derives from a female donor with Graves disease. The chain recombines TRBV6-2 or TRBV6-3 with TRBJ1-1; a weak D match, TRBD1 (5 bases). The CDR3 loop reads CASSYSGPPGATEAFF. CDR3 DNA sequence: TGTGCCAGCAGTTACTCCGGGCCCCCTGGGGCCACTGAAGCTTTCTTT.